This TCR beta chain was identified in a study of blood T cell repertoires in COVID-19. Study context: T cells, B-cell-depleted T cells, or PBMCs supplied cDNA or gDNA.

The germline CDR1 and CDR2 sequences are SNHLY and FYNNEI. The CDR3 length is 14 residues. Trimming cost V 4 bases and J 4 bases; bases outside gene matches: 4. Source study methods: Scientists estimated how many nucleated cells there were by amplifying reference gene primers. TCRdb keeps only in-frame clones here, not all; method: immunoSEQ multiplex PCR. D and trimming were read from the DNA, whereas the V and J calls and clone size are those reported in that table. The table has over 200,000 clones, about 88% seen once. The sample comprised peripheral blood. The J gene is TRBJ1-5, the V gene TRBV2, with 7 bases matching TRBD1. This TCR came from a man between 60 and 75 years old who had recovered from COVID-19. The CDR3 spells CASSVSGGNQPQHF. The CDR3, as DNA: TGTGCCAGCAGTGTCTCAGGGGGTAATCAGCCCCAGCATTTT.